This TCR beta chain was observed in a study of blood T cell repertoires in COVID-19. The wider study: Samples taken during acute and convalescent COVID-19 were collected in the United States, Italy and Spain. Sample material is recorded as cDNA or gDNA derived from T cells, B-cell-depleted T cells, or PBMCs.

Per the study methods: Amplification of reference gene primers provided the estimated nucleated cell counts. Measured with immunoSEQ multiplex PCR; TCRdb has only the in-frame clones, and not every one. Clonal size and the V and J genes are those of that table, whereas D and trimming came from the DNA. The profile shows around 200,000 clones, around 86% of them singletons. V lost 10 bases, J lost 2 bases, and 32 bases lay in between. The CDR3 spans 19 residues. Germline assignment: CDR1 SGHNT and CDR2 YENEEA. The clonotype originates from a middle-aged man with acute or convalescent COVID-19. Material for sequencing was peripheral blood. The chain is built from TRBV11-3 and TRBJ1-2, with D tentatively TRBD1 (5 bases). This CDR3 is CANYSSYSTTALYNYGYTF. CDR3 bases: TGTGCCAACTATAGCTCTTATTCCACGACAGCGCTTTACAACTATGGCTACACCTTC.